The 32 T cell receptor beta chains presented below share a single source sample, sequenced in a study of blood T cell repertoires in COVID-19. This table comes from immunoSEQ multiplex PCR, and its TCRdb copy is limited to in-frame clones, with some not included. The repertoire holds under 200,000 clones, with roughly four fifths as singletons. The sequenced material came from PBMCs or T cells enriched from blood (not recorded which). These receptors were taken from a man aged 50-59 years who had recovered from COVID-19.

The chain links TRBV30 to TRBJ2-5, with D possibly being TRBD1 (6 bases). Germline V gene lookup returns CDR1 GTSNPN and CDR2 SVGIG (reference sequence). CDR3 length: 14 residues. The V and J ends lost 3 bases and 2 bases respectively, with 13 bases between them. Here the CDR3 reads CAWSVPGQQETQYF. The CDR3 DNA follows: TGTGCCTGGAGCGTCCCCGGACAGCAAGAGACCCAGTACTTC.

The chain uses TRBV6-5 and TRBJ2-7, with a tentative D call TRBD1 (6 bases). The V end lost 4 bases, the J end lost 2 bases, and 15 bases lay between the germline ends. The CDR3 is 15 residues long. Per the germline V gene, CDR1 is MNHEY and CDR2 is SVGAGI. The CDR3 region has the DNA TGTGCCAGCAGTTTACAGGGATCGGCTCCCTACGAGCAGTACTTC. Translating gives CASSLQGSAPYEQYF.

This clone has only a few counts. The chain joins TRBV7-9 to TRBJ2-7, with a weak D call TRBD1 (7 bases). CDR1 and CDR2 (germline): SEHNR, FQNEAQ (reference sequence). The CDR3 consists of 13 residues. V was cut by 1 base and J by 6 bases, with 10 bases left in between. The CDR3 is CASSLEQGGEQYF. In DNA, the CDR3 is TGTGCCAGCAGCTTAGAGCAGGGGGGCGAGCAGTACTTC.

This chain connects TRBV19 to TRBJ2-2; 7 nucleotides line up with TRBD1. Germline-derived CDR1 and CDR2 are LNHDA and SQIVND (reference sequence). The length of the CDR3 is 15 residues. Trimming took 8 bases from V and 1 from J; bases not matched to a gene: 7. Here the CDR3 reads CASLTTGRNTGELFF. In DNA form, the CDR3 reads TGTGCCAGTTTGACGACAGGGAGGAACACCGGGGAGCTGTTTTTT.

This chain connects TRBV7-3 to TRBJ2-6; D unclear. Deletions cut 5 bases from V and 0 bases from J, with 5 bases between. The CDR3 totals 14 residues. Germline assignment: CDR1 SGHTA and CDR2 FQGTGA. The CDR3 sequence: CASSLDSGANVLTF. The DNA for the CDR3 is TGTGCCAGCAGCCTAGACTCTGGGGCCAACGTCCTGACTTTC.

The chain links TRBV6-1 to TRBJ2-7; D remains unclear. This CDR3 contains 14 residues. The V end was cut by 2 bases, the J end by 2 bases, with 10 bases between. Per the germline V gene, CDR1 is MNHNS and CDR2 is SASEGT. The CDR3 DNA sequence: TGTGCCAGCAGTGAACGTGACATAACCTACGAGCAGTACTTC. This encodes CASSERDITYEQYF.

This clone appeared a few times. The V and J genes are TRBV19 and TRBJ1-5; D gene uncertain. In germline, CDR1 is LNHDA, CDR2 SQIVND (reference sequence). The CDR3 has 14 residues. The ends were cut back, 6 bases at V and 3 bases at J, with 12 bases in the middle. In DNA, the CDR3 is TGTGCCAGTAGGGAGGGTATAACCAATCAGCCCCAGCATTTT. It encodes CASREGITNQPQHF.

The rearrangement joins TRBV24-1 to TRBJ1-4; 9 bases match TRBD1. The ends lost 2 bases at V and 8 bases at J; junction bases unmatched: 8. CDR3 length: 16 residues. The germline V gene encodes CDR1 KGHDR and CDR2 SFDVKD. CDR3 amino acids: CATSDSGGTGLEKLFF. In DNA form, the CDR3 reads TGTGCCACCAGTGATTCGGGGGGGACAGGGCTCGAAAAACTGTTTTTT.

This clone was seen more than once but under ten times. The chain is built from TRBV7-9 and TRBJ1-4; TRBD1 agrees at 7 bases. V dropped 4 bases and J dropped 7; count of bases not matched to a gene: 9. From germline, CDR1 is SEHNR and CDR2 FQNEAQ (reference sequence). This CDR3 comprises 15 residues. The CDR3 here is CASSYTGVEGEKLFF. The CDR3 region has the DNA TGTGCCAGCAGCTATACAGGGGTTGAGGGTGAAAAACTGTTTTTT.

CDR3 sequence: CASSVEDSKAYEQYF. The DNA of the CDR3 is TGTGCCAGCAGCGTAGAGGATAGCAAGGCCTACGAGCAGTACTTC. This rearrangement joins TRBV9 to TRBJ2-7; no clear D gene. The V end lost 0 bases, the J end lost 2 bases, and 12 bases lay between the germline ends. From germline, CDR1 is SGDLS and CDR2 YYNGEE. The CDR3 loop spans 15 amino acids.

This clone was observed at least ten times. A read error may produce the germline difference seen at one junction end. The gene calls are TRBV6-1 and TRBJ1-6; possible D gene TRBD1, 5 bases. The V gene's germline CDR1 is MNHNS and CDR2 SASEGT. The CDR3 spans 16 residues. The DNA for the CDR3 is TGTGCCAGCATTGAAAGTGGTAGGGGCTTGAATTCACCCCTCCACTTT. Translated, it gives CASIESGRGLNSPLHF.

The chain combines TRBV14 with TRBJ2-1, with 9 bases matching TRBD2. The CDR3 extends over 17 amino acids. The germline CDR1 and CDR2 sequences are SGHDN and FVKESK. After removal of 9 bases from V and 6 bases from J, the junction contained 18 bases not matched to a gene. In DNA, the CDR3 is TGTGCCAGTAGGACGGGGTTAGCGGGAGTGCCGGTCAATGAGCAGTTCTTC. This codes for CASRTGLAGVPVNEQFF. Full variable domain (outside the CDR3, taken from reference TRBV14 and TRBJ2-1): EAGVTQFPSHSVIEKGQTVTLRCDPISGHDNLYWYRRVMGKEIKFLLHFVKESKQDESGMPNNRFLAERTGGTYSTLKVQPAELEDSGVYFCASRTGLAGVPVNEQFFGPGTRLTVL.

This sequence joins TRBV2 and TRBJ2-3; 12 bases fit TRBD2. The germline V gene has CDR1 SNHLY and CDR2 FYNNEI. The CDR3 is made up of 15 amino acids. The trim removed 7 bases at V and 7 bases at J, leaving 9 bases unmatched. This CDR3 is CASNLAGGGENTQYF. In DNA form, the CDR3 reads TGTGCCAGCAACCTAGCGGGAGGGGGGGAAAATACGCAGTATTTT.

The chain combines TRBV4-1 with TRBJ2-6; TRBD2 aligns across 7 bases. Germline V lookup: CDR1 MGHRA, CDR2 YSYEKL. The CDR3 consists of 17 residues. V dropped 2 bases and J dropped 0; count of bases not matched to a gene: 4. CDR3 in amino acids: CASSQRSGDSGANVLTF. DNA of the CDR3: TGCGCCAGCAGCCAAAGGAGCGGGGACTCTGGGGCCAACGTCCTGACTTTC.

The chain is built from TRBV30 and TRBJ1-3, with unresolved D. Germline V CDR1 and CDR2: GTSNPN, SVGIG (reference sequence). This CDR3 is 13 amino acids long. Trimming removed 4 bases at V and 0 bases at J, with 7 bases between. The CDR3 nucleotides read TGTGCCTGGAACATCGACTCTGGAAACACCATATATTTT. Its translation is CAWNIDSGNTIYF.

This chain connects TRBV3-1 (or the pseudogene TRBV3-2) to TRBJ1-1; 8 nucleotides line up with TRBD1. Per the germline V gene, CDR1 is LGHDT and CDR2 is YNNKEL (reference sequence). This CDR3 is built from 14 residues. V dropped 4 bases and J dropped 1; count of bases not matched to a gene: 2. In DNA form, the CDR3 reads TGTGCCAGCAGCCGAGGGACAGGGAACACTGAAGCTTTCTTT. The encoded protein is CASSRGTGNTEAFF.

The CDR3 coding sequence is TGCAGTGCTAGCGACAGCCAGCCCCAGCATTTT. Its translation: CSASDSQPQHF. This chain joins TRBV20-1 and TRBJ1-5; a possible D gene is TRBD1 (5 bases). Germline V gene sequence: CDR1 DFQATT, CDR2 SNEGSKA (reference sequence). V was trimmed by 3 bases and J by 7 bases, leaving 7 bases between them. This CDR3 has 11 amino acids.

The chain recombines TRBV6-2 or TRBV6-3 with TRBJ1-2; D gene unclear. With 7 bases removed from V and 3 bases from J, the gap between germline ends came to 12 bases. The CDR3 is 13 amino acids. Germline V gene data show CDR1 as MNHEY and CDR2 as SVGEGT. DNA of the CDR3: TGTGCCAGCACCCCAACAGCACACTATGGCTACACCTTC. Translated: CASTPTAHYGYTF.

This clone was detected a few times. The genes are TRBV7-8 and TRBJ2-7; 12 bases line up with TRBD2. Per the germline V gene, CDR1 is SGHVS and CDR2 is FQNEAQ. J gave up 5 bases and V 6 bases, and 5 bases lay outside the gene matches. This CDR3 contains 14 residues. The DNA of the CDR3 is TGTGCCAGCAGTTTGGGACTAGCGGGCCACGAGCAGTACTTC. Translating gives CASSLGLAGHEQYF.

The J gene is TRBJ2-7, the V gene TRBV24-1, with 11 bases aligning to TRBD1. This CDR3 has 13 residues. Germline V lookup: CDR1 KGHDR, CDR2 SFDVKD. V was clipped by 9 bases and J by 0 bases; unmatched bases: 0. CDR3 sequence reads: CATGQGASYEQYF. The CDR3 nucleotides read TGTGCCACCGGACAGGGGGCCTCCTACGAGCAGTACTTC.

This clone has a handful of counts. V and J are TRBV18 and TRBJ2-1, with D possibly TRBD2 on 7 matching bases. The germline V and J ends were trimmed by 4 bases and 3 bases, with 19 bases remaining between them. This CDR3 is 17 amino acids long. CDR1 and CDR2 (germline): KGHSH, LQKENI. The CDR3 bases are TGTGCCAGCTCACTCCCCCAAGGGGGAGGGGGCTACAATGAGCAGTTCTTC. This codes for CASSLPQGGGGYNEQFF.

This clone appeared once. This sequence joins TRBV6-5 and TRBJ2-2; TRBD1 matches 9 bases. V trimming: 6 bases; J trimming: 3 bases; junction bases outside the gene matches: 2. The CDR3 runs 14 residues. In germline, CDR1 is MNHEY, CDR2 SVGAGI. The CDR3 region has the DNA TGTGCCAGCAGCCGGGACAGGGACACCGGGGAGCTGTTTTTT. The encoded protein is CASSRDRDTGELFF.

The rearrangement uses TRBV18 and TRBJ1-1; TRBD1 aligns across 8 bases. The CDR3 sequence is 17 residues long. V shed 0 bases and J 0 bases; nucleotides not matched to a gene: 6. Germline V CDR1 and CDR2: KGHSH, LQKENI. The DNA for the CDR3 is TGTGCCAGCTCACCACCTAAGGCAGGGGGCATGAACACTGAAGCTTTCTTT. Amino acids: CASSPPKAGGMNTEAFF.

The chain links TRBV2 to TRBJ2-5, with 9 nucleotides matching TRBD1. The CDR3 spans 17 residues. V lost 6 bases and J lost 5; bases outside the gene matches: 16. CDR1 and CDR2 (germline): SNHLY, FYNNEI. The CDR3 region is CASRTGTGTWGGETQYF. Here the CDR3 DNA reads TGTGCCAGCAGAACCGGGACAGGGACATGGGGGGGGGAGACCCAGTACTTC.

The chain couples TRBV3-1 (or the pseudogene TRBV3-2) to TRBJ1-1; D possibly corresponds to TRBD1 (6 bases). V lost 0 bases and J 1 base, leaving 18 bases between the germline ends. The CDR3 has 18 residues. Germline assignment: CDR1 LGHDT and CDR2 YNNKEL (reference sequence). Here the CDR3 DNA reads TGTGCCAGCAGCCAAGAGGACAGCTTGTATGTGGAGAACACTGAAGCTTTCTTT. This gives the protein CASSQEDSLYVENTEAFF.

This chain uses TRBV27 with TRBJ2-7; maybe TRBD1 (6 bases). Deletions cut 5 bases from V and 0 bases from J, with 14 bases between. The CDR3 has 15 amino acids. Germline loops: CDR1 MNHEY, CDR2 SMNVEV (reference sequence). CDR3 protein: CASSSQGTSSYEQYF. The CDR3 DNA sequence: TGTGCCAGCAGTAGCCAGGGGACCAGCTCCTACGAGCAGTACTTC.

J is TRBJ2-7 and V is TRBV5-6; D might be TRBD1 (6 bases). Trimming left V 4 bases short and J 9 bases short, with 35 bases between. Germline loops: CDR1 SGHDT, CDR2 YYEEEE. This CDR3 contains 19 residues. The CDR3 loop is CASSQTGSHPRGGQVGQYF. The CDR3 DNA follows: TGTGCCAGCAGCCAAACAGGGAGCCACCCTAGGGGCGGTCAGGTGGGGCAGTACTTC.

CDR3: CASSLSWRGGRSSYNEQFF. The DNA of the CDR3 is TGTGCCAGCAGCCTTTCCTGGCGGGGGGGACGGAGCTCCTACAATGAGCAGTTCTTC. This chain joins TRBV7-6 and TRBJ2-1; 9 positions agree with TRBD2. Germline assignment: CDR1 SGHVS and CDR2 FNYEAQ. The CDR3 has 19 residues. The junction had 14 bases not matched to a gene; V was cut back by 5 bases and J by 0 bases.

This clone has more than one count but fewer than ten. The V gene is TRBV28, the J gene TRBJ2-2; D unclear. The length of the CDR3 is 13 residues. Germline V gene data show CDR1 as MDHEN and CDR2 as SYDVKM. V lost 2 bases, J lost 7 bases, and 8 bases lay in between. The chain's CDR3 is CASSLRSGGELFF. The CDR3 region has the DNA TGTGCCAGCAGTTTAAGGTCGGGCGGGGAGCTGTTTTTT.

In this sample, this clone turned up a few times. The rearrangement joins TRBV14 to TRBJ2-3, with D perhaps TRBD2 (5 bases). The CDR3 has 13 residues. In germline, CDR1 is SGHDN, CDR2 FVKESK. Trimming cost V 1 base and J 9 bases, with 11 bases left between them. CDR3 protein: CASSQAGLGTQYF. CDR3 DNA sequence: TGTGCCAGCAGCCAAGCCGGACTGGGGACGCAGTATTTT.

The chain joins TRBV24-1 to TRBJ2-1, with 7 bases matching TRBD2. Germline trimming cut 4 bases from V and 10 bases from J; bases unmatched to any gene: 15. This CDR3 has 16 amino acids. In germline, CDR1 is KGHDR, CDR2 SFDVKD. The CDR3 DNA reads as TGTGCCACCAGTGAGGAAGCGGGGTCGGGGTTAGAGGAGCAGTTCTTC. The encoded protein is CATSEEAGSGLEEQFF.

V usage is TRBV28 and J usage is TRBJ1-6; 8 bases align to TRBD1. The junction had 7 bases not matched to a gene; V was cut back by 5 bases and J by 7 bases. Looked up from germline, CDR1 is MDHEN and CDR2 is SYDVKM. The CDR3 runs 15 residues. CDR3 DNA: TGTGCCAGCAGTCCAGGGACAGGACTAAATTCACCCCTCCACTTT. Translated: CASSPGTGLNSPLHF.